These T cell receptor beta chains were read from a single sample in a study of response to subunit inactivated influenza vaccine. Each CDR3 protein is one row after TCRdb ran MiXCR on the RT-PCR reads. In the table there are just under 550,000 distinct CDR3 sequences, 20% to 25% of which are singletons. The same data also went into a second study, on T cells expressing NK-cell markers.

Here the sequenced sample was CD4+ T cells sorted from PBMCs, taken roughly 13 days after vaccination. These receptors were obtained from a man over 45 who received an inactivated influenza vaccine. CDR3s include the opening cysteine and the closing phenylalanine or tryptophan. Fields, in order: J gene, clone size, V gene, D gene, CDR3 protein, CDR3 DNA. D genes are given only for firm matches. Only part of the rows carry a size: once, few, many, or a class if the clone is expanded.

>TRBJ2-5|few|TRBV10-3|TRBD2
CAISESNGGAAETQYF
TGTGCCATCAGTGAGTCAAACGGGGGGGCCGCGGAGACCCAGTACTTC
>TRBJ2-1|NA|TRBV20-1|NA
CSAREVGNEQFF
TGCAGTGCTAGAGAAGTAGGCAATGAGCAGTTCTTC
>TRBJ1-5|few|TRBV21-1|NA
CASSKRGGGEGTQHF
TGTGCCAGCAGCAAGAGGGGTGGGGGAGAGGGTACCCAGCATTTT
>TRBJ1-5|NA|TRBV6-5|TRBD1
CASSFRDREQNQPQHF
TGTGCCAGCAGTTTCCGGGACAGGGAGCAGAACCAGCCCCAGCATTTT
>TRBJ1-1|NA|TRBV25-1|NA
CASSARDTSAEAFF
TGTGCCAGCAGTGCCCGGGACACGTCGGCTGAAGCTTTCTTT
>TRBJ1-1|few|TRBV20-1|TRBD1
CSAEDLYRGHTEAFF
TGCAGTGCTGAAGACCTATACAGGGGTCACACTGAAGCTTTCTTT
>TRBJ2-5|NA|TRBV7-8|TRBD2
CASSFFSSGTQETQYF
TGTGCCAGCAGCTTTTTTTCTAGCGGGACTCAAGAGACCCAGTACTTC
>TRBJ2-5|once|TRBV13|NA
CASLTGLTETQYF
TGTGCCAGCTTGACAGGTCTTACCGAGACCCAGTACTTC
>TRBJ1-4|NA|TRBV12-3/TRBV12-4|NA
CASSFREGNEKLFF
TGTGCCAGCAGCTTCCGGGAGGGTAATGAAAAACTGTTTTTT
>TRBJ2-7|few|TRBV27|NA
CASSSTTQGLKQYF
TGTGCCAGCAGTTCAACAACCCAGGGGCTTAAGCAGTACTTC
>TRBJ2-2|few|TRBV14|NA
CASSRYPRQLDTGELFF
TGTGCCAGCAGCCGCTATCCGAGACAGCTTGACACCGGGGAGCTGTTTTTT
>TRBJ1-2|NA|TRBV5-1|NA
CASSLLAGQYGYTF
TGCGCCAGCAGCTTGCTCGCAGGACAATATGGCTACACCTTC
>TRBJ2-7|few|TRBV30|NA
CAWSKRSGMLGYEQYF
TGTGCCTGGAGTAAACGCTCAGGGATGCTAGGATACGAGCAGTACTTC
>TRBJ2-1|NA|TRBV14|NA
CASSPGPLTGQFF
TGTGCCAGCAGCCCCGGGCCGCTCACGGGGCAGTTCTTC
>TRBJ2-1|NA|TRBV6-2/TRBV6-3|NA
CASSFPGPSVF
TGTGCCAGCAGTTTCCCGGGACCCTCGGTCTTC
>TRBJ2-5|few|TRBV12-3/TRBV12-4|NA
CASSLLQGSQETQYF
TGTGCCAGCAGTTTGTTGCAGGGGTCCCAAGAGACCCAGTACTTC
>TRBJ1-2|few|TRBV12-3/TRBV12-4|TRBD1
CASSAGQGNYGYTF
TGTGCCAGCAGTGCGGGACAGGGGAACTATGGCTACACCTTC
>TRBJ1-1|few|TRBV6-2/TRBV6-3|TRBD1
CASSYLRTGNTEAFF
TGTGCCAGCAGCTACCTAAGGACAGGGAACACTGAAGCTTTCTTT
>TRBJ2-7|NA|TRBV7-8|NA
CASSLQGTHEQYF
TGTGCCAGCAGCTTACAGGGGACCCACGAGCAGTACTTC
>TRBJ2-2|NA|TRBV6-2/TRBV6-3|TRBD2
CASSYVVAGVVNTGELFF
TGTGCCAGCAGTTACGTTGTAGCGGGAGTGGTGAACACCGGGGAGCTGTTTTTT